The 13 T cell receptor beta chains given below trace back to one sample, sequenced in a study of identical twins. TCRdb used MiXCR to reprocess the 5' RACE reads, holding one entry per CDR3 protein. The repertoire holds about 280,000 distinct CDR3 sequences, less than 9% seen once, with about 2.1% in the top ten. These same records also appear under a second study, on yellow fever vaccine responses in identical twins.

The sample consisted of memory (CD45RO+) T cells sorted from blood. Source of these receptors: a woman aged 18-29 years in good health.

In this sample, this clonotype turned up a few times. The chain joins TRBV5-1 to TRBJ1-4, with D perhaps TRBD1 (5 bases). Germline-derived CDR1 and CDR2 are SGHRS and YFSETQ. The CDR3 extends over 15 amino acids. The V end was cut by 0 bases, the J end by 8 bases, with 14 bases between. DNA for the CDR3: TGCGCCAGCAGCTTGGTCGGGGGAATAGGCGAAAAACTGTTTTTT. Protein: CASSLVGGIGEKLFF.

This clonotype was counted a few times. This chain's CDR3 is CASSLTQRMNYTF. The CDR3 DNA is TGTGCCAGCAGCTTGACACAGCGAATGAACTACACCTTC. This chain links TRBV7-2 with TRBJ1-2, with D unresolved. The length of the CDR3 is 13 residues. CDR1 is SGHTA, CDR2 FQGNSA, per germline. V was shortened by 3 bases and J by 10 bases, with 15 bases between the two germline ends.

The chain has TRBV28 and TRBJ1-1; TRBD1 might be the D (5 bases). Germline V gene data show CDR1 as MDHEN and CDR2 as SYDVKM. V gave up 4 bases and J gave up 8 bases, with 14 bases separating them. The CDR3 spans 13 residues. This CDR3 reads CASSSNSKGEAFF. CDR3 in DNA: TGTGCCAGCAGTTCCAACTCTAAGGGGGAAGCTTTCTTT.

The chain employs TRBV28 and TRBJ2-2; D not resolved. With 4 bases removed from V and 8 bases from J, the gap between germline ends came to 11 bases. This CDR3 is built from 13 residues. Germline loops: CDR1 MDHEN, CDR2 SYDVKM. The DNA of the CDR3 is TGTGCCAGCAGTTCAATTCTGACTGGGGAGCTGTTTTTT. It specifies CASSSILTGELFF.

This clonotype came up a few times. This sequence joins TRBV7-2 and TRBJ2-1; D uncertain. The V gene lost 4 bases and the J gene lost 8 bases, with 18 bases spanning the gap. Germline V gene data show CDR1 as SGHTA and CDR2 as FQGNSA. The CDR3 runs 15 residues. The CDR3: CASSSRLGGSDEQFF. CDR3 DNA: TGTGCCAGCAGCTCCCGCTTGGGCGGCAGCGATGAGCAGTTCTTC. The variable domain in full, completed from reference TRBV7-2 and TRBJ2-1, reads GAGVSQSPSNKVTEKGKDVELRCDPISGHTALYWYRQSLGQGLEFLIYFQGNSAPDKSGLPSDRFSAERTGGSVSTLTIQRTQQEDSAVYLCASSSRLGGSDEQFFGPGTRLTVL.

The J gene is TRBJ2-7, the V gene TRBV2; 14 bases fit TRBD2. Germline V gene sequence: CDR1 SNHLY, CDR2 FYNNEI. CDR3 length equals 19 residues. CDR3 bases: TGTACCTTCAGCCCCTCCTTTGGACTAGCGGGGGGTTTCCCCTACGAGCAGTACGTC. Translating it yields CTFSPSFGLAGGFPYEQYV.

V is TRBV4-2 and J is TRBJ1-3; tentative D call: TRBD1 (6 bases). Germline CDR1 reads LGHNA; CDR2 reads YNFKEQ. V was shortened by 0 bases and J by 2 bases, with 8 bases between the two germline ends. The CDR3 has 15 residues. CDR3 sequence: CASSQENRAGNTIYF. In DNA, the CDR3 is TGTGCCAGCAGCCAAGAAAACAGGGCTGGAAACACCATATATTTT.

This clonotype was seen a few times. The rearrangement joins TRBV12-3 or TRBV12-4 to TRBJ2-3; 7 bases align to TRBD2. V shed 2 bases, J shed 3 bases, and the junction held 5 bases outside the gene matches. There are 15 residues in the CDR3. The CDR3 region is CASSLKSGNTDTQYF. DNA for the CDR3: TGTGCCAGCAGTTTAAAGAGCGGGAATACAGATACGCAGTATTTT.

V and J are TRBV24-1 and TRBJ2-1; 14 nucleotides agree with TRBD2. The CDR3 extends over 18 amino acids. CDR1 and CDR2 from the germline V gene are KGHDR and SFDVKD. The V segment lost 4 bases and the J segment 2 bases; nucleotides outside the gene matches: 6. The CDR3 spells CATSDPGTSGSPYNEQFF. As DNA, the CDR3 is TGTGCCACCAGTGACCCCGGGACTAGCGGGAGCCCCTACAATGAGCAGTTCTTC.

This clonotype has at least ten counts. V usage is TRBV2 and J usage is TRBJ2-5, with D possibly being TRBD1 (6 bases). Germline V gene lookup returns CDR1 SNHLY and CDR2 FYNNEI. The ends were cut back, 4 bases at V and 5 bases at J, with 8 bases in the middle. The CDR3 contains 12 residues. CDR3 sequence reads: CASSVQGETQYF. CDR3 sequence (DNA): TGTGCCAGCAGTGTCCAGGGGGAGACCCAGTACTTC.

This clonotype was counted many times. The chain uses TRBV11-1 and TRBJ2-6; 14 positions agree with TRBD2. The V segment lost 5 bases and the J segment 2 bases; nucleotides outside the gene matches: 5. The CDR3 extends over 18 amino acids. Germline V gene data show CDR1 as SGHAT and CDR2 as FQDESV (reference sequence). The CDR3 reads CASSPGTSGRPGANVLTF. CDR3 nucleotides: TGTGCCAGCAGCCCTGGGACTAGCGGGAGACCTGGGGCCAACGTCCTGACTTTC.

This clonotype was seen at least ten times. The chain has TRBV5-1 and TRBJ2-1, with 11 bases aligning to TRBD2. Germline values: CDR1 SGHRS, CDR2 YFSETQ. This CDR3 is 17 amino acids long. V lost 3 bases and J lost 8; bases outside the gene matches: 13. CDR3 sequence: CASSSGALAGGSDEQFF. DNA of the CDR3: TGCGCCAGCAGCTCAGGAGCCCTAGCGGGAGGTAGCGATGAGCAGTTCTTC.

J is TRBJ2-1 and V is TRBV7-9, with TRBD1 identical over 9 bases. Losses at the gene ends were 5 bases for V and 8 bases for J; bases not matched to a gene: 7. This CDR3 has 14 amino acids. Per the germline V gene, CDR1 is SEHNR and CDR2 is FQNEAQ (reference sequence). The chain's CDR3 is CASSPGQGLHEQFF. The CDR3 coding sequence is TGTGCCAGCAGCCCGGGACAGGGTCTTCATGAGCAGTTCTTC.